The clone carrying this T cell receptor beta chain is labeled medium-sized. Its matching antigen is unknown. Clones were sequenced by immunoSEQ multiplex PCR, and TCRdb holds only the in-frame ones, with some missing. The repertoire holds some 70,000 clones, with about nine tenths as singletons. The sample belongs to a study of OX40 agonist ivuxolimab in advanced cancers. Background on the study: Age averaged roughly 60 years (range roughly 23 to 85), and roughly 80% were male. A history of anti-PD-1, anti-PD-L1 or anti-CTLA-4 therapy was acceptable, and about 40% had some. Partial responses were seen in three patients, one with hepatocellular carcinoma and two with cutaneous melanoma.

The CDR3 extends over 14 amino acids. CDR1 is ENHRY and CDR2 is SYGVKD in the germline V gene. Trimming removed 6 bases from V and 0 bases from J; junction bases left unmatched: 5. Whole-study findings and limits: CD8+ T cells were the subset that, on average, had more expanded clones than CD4+.

The sequence was collected from an adult with an advanced solid tumor such as melanoma, head and neck, liver or kidney cancer. Source: CD4+ or CD8+ T cells sorted from blood, taken in a trial of the OX40 agonist ivuxolimab. The chain joins TRBV10-3 to TRBJ2-7; 7 bases are a match to TRBD1. The CDR3 loop is CAIRETGSSYEQYF. In DNA form, the CDR3 reads TGTGCCATCAGGGAGACAGGGAGCTCCTACGAGCAGTACTTC.